Listed here is a single T cell receptor (beta chain). This clone has more than one count but fewer than ten. Its antigen is still unknown. No much larger clone exists at a distance of one base, and base qualities are not known. The sample holds other DNA sequences that translate to the same CDR3. The data were taken from a study of blood T cell repertoires in COVID-19 (dated by TCRdb to 2018 to 2020). Concerning the study at large: Samples covering the acute and convalescent phases of COVID-19 were provided by collaborators in the United States, Italy and Spain. The material from the prospective study consisted of cDNA or gDNA derived from T cells, B-cell-depleted T cells, or PBMCs. Subjects who had been exposed to COVID-19, were actively infected with it, or had recovered from it provided the deeply sampled blood TCRbeta repertoires that made up the dataset. A freely available public database, intended as a resource for researchers studying the immune response to SARS-CoV-2, is where the repertoires were released. The samples were drawn from two sources: the first 160 participants of the ongoing ImmuneRACE study, and 950 to 1,500 subjects contributed by 6 global collaborators. Sample metadata almost always included a de-identified subject ID, COVID-19 status, age in years and sex. Where available, HLA class I and class II types were obtained from metadata supplied by the sample provider rather than from assay-based typing. Broader findings and caveats from the paper: The amount of clinical and demographic metadata varied by source and participant and was provided uncurated.

At one collaborating source in Seattle, patients were enrolled during active infection and were followed longitudinally through the course of disease. The collaborating institutions used their own protocols to collect whole blood in K2EDTA tubes. Collaborator samples were shipped for TCRbeta analysis as frozen whole blood, isolated PBMCs, or DNA extracted from either sample type. CDR1 and CDR2, looked up from the germline V gene, are MNHEY and SVGAGI. The junction shows trimming of 3 bases on V and 0 bases on J, plus 8 bases between the germline ends. Including cysteine and phenylalanine, the CDR3 has 14 amino acids. The retained sequence is limited to the CDR3, 42 bases, with the frame set at the first base. The immunoSEQ Assay, a bias-controlled multiplex PCR, was used to amplify TCRbeta CDR3 regions from genomic DNA. Per the authors' processing: Within the assay, amplification of reference gene primers was used to estimate how many nucleated cells each sample contained. To quantify the absolute abundance of each unique TCRbeta CDR3 rearrangement, sequence reads were collapsed and filtered. For each sample, productive Simpson clonality was calculated as the square root of Simpson's diversity index over productive rearrangements. Imported from immuneACCESS, the table was reduced by TCRdb to in-frame sequences with V and J called. These copies leave out some clones; in studies compared against another copy, an unresolved V gene accounts for under half, and the cause of the remainder is not known. The V and J calls and clone size were taken over from that table, and D and trimming were inferred from the DNA. Present in this sample are fewer than 450,000 clones, almost 90% of which were seen just once. Clones ranked in the top ten supply 5.5% to 7.5% of the sample.

Sequenced sample: peripheral blood. The sequence is built from TRBV6-5 and TRBJ1-1, with the D gene call left open. The TCR originated in a woman between 65 and 79 years old with COVID-19, enrolled during active disease. The DNA sequence is given as TGTGCCAGCAGTTATGGAGGGATGAACACTGAAGCTTTCTTT. Translated, it gives CASSYGGMNTEAFF.